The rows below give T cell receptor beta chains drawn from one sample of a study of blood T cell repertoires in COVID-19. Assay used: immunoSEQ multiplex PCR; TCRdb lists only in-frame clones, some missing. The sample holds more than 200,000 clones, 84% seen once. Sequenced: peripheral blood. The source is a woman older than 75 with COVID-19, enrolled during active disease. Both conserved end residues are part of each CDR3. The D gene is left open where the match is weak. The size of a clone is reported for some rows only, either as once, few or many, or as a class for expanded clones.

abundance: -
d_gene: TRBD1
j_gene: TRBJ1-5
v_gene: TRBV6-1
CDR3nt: TGTGCCAGCAGTGAAAGGCCCCCGGGACAGTGGGTAGGGAGCAATCAGCCCCAGCATTTT
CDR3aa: CASSERPPGQWVGSNQPQHF

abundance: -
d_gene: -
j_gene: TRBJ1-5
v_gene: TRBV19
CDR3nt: TGTGCCAGTAGTTCGCAGAAGAATCAGCCCCAGCATTTT
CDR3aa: CASSSQKNQPQHF

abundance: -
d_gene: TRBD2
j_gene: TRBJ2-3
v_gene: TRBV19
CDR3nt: TGTGCCAGTTCTGGGAGGGGCGGAACAGATACGCAGTATTTT
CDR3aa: CASSGRGGTDTQYF

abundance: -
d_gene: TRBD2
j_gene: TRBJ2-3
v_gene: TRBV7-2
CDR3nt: TGTGCCAGCAGCACGACTAGCGGGGGGCCAGATACGCAGTATTTT
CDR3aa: CASSTTSGGPDTQYF

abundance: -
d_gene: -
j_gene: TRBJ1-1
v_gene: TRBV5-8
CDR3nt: TGTGCCAGCAAAGAGATCCCCAGGGACACTGAAGCTTTCTTT
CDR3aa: CASKEIPRDTEAFF

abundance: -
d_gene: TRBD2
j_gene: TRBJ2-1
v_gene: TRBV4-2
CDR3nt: TGTGCCAGCAGCTTGGGACTAGCGGGGGGGTACAATGAGCAGTTCTTC
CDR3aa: CASSLGLAGGYNEQFF

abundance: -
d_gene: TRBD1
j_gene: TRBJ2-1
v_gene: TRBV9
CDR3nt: TGTGCCAGCAGCCCCTCGCTTGGGACAGCTCTTTCCTACAATGAGCAGTTCTTC
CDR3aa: CASSPSLGTALSYNEQFF

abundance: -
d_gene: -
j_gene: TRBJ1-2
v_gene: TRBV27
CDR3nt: TGTGCTACGACGGCAGGGATCGGTAATGGCTACACCTTC
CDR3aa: CATTAGIGNGYTF

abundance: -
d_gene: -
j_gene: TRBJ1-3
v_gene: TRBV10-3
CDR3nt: TGTGCCATCAGTGGGGTCGACAGGTCCTTCTCTGGAAACACCATATATTTT
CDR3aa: CAISGVDRSFSGNTIYF

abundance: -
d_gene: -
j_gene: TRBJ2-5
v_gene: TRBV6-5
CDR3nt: TGTGCCAGCAGTTACCCCCCCCGGCCGCGAGCGGAGACCCAGTACTTC
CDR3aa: CASSYPPRPRAETQYF

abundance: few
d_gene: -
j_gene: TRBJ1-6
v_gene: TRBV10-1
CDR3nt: TGCGCCAGCAGTGAAGGGCAGGGGAGCTCACCCCTCCACTTT
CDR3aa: CASSEGQGSSPLHF

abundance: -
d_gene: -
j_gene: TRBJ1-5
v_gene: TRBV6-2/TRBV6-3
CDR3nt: TGTGCCAGCAGCTTAGTAGAGGGTGGACAGCGGAGCAATCAGCCCCAGCATTTT
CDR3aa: CASSLVEGGQRSNQPQHF

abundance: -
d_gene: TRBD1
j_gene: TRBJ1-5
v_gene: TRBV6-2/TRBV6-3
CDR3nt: TGTGCCAGCAGTTATCTCTCGGGCAGGGGGGCGCCGTATAGCAATCAGCCCCAGCATTTT
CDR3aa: CASSYLSGRGAPYSNQPQHF

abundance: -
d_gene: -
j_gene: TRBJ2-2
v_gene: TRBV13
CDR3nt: TGTGCCAGCAGCTTAGGCTTCAGGGCAACCGGGGAGCTGTTTTTT
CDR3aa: CASSLGFRATGELFF

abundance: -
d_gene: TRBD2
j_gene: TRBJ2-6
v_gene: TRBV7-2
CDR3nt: TGTGCCAGCAGCCCAGAGGTCGGGGGGGGACTAGGGGCCAACGTCCTGACTTTC
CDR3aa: CASSPEVGGGLGANVLTF

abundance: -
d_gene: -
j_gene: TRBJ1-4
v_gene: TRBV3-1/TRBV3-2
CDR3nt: TGTGCCAGTAACTCCAGGGAGGCTCCGAAAAAACTGTTTTTT
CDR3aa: CASNSREAPKKLFF

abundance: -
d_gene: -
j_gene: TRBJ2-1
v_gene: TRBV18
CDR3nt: TGTGCCAGCTCACCACCCCGTCGGGGGAGTGTCTCCTACAATGAGCAGTTCTTC
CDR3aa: CASSPPRRGSVSYNEQFF

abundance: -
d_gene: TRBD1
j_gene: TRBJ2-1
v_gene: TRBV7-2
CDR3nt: TGTGCCAGCAGTTTCCCGGACAGGAGCTCCTACAATGAGCAGTTCTTC
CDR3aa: CASSFPDRSSYNEQFF

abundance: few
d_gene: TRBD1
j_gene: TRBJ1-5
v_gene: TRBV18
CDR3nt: TGTGCCAGCTCCCCGAGGACAGGGTCGATTCAGCCCCAGCATTTT
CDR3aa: CASSPRTGSIQPQHF

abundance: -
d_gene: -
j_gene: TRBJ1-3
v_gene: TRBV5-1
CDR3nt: TGCGCCAGCAGCTTGGCAGGGTCCAGCTCTGGAAACACCATATATTTT
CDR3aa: CASSLAGSSSGNTIYF

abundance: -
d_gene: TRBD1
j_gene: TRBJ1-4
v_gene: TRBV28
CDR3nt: TGTGCCAGCAGCATGACAGGGGGGAGTGAAAAACTGTTTTTT
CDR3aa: CASSMTGGSEKLFF

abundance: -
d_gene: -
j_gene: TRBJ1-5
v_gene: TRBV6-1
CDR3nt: TGTGCCAGCAGTGGGGAGAGTCAGTCTAGCAATCAGCCCCAGCATTTT
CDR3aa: CASSGESQSSNQPQHF

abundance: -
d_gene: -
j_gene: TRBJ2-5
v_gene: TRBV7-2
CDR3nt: TGTGCCAGCAGCATACTAGGGGGGGGCGGTGAGACCCAGTACTTC
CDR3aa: CASSILGGGGETQYF

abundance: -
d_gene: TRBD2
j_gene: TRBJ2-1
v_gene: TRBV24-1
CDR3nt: TGTGCCACCAGTGATCGGGGTCGCGGGGGGAACGACAATGAGCAGTTCTTC
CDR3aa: CATSDRGRGGNDNEQFF

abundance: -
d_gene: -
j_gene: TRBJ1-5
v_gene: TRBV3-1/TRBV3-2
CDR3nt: TGTGCCAGCAGCCCCCCAGGGAATAGCAATCAGCCCCAGCATTTT
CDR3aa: CASSPPGNSNQPQHF

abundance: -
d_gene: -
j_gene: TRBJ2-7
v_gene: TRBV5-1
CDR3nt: TGCGCCAGCAGCTTGGATGTCGGGGGTTCCTACGAGCAGTACTTC
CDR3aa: CASSLDVGGSYEQYF

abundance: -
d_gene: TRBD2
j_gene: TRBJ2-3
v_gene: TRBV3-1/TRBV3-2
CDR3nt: TGTGCCAGCAGCCCCGGAATACTAGCGGGGGCAACCTTCACAGATACGCAGTATTTT
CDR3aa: CASSPGILAGATFTDTQYF

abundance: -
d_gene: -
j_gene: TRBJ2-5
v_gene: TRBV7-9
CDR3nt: TGTGCCAGCAGCACGAGTCAGGGTAACGTGCAAGAGACCCAGTACTTC
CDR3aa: CASSTSQGNVQETQYF

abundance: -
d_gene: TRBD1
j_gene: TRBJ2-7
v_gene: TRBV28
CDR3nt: TGTGCCAGCAGTTTGGGACAGGGTGGGGACGAGCAGTACTTC
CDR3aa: CASSLGQGGDEQYF

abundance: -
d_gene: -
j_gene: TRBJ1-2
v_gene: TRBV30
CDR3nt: TGTGCCTGGAGTGACAGGGCGCGGAGCTATGGCTACACCTTC
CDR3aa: CAWSDRARSYGYTF

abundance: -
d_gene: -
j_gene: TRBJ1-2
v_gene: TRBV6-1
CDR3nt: TGTGCCAGCAGTGAAGCGGGAGGGCTCTGGTATGGCTACACCTTC
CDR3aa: CASSEAGGLWYGYTF

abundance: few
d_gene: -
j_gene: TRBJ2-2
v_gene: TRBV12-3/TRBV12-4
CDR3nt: TGTGCCAGCAGCGAGACGAACACCGGGGAGCTGTTTTTT
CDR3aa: CASSETNTGELFF

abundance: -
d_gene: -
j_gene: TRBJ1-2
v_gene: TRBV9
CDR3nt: TGTGCCAGCAGCGCCAACACGGGGGAGAAAGGGTATGGCTACACCTTC
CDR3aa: CASSANTGEKGYGYTF

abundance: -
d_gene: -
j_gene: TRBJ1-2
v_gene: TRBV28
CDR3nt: TGTGCCAGCAGTTTACAACAGGGAAAGGTCGGCTACACCTTC
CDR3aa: CASSLQQGKVGYTF

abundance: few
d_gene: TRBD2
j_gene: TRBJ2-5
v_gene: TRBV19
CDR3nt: TGTGCCAGTAGTCCCCGACTAGCGGGGGAACAGACCCAGTACTTC
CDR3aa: CASSPRLAGEQTQYF

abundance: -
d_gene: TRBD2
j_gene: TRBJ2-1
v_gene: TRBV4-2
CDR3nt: TGTGCCAGCAGCCGCCTCAGCGGGGGAATTAATGAGCAGTTCTTC
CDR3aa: CASSRLSGGINEQFF

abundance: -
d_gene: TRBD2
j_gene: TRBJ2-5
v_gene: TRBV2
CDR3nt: TGTGCCAGCAGTGAAGGACTAGCGGGGTTAGAGACCCAGTACTTC
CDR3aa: CASSEGLAGLETQYF

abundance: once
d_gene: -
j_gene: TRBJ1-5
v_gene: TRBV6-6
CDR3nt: TGTGCCAGCACCCCTTATAGCAATCAGCCCCAGCATTTT
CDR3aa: CASTPYSNQPQHF

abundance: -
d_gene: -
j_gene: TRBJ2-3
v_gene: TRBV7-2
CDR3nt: TGTGCCAGCAGCCGGACAGATACGCAGTATTTT
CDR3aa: CASSRTDTQYF

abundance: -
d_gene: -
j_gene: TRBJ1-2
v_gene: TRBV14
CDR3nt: TGTGCCAGCAGCCTACAGGTTTCCTATGGCTACACCTTC
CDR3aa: CASSLQVSYGYTF

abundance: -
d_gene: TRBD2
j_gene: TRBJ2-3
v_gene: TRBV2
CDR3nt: TGTGCCAGCAGTGGAGTCCCGTTAGCGGGGGGGCCCGTAGATACGCAGTATTTT
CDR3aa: CASSGVPLAGGPVDTQYF

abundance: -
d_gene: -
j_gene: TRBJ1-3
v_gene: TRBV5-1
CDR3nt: TGCGCCAGCACTAGAAGTTCGGGGGGAGGCGGAAACACCATATATTTT
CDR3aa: CASTRSSGGGGNTIYF

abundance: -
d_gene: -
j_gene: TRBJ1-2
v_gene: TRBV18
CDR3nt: TGTGCCAGCTCATTACAAGGGACACTCTCCTATGGCTACACCTTC
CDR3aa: CASSLQGTLSYGYTF

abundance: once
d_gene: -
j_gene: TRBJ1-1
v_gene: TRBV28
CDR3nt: TGTGCCAGCAGCTCAAAACCCAGGGACACTGAAGCTTTCTTT
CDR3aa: CASSSKPRDTEAFF

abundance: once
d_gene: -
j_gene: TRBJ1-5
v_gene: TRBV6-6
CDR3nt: TGTGCCAGCAGCCCTATTGGTCAGCCCCAGCATTTT
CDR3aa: CASSPIGQPQHF

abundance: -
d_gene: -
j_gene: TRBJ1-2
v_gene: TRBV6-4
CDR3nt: TGTGCCAGCAGTGGCAACAACGATTGGGGCTACACCTTC
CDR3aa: CASSGNNDWGYTF

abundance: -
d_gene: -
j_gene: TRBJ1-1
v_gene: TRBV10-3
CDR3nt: TGTGCCATCGGGAGTCAGGTGAACACTGAAGCTTTCTTT
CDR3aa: CAIGSQVNTEAFF

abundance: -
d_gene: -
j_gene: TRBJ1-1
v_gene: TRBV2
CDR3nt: TGTGCCAGCCGCGAGGACATGAACACTGAAGCTTTCTTT
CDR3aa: CASREDMNTEAFF

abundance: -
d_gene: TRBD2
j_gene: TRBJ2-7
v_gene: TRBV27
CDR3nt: TGTGCCAGCCGACGGGGGGGCACCTACGAGCAGTACTTC
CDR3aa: CASRRGGTYEQYF

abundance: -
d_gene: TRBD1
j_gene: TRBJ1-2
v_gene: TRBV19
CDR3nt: TGTGCCAGTTCTAGATGGGACAGGGACAACTATGGCTACACCTTC
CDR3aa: CASSRWDRDNYGYTF

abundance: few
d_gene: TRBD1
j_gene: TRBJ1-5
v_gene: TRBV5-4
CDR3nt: TGTGCCAGCAGCTTTGGACAGGGTGACAATCAGCCCCAGCATTTT
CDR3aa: CASSFGQGDNQPQHF

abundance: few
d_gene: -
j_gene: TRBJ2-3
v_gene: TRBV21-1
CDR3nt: TGTGCCAGCAGCAAAGCGGGCAGGGTTATTATTTTAGTGGATACGCAGTATTTT
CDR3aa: CASSKAGRVIILVDTQYF

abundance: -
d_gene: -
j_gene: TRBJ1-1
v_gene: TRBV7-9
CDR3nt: TGTGCCAGCAGCTCCCCTGTTGAGGGGGACACTGAAGCTTTCTTT
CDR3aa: CASSSPVEGDTEAFF

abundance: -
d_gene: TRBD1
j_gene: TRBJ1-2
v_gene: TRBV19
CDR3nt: TGTGCCAGTAGCTCGGACAGGGGTAACTATGGCTACACCTTC
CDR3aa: CASSSDRGNYGYTF

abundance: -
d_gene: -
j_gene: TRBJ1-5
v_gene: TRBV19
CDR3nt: TGTGCCACCAAGCCGGAGGGATTTCGGAGCAATCAGCCCCAGCATTTT
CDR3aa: CATKPEGFRSNQPQHF